This TCR beta chain was obtained from a study of blood T cell repertoires in COVID-19. Overall study: The United States, Italy and Spain were the sources of the acute and convalescent COVID-19 samples. From T cells, B-cell-depleted T cells, or PBMCs came the material, which was cDNA or gDNA.

Study processing details: Cell counts per sample came from amplifying reference gene primers. Clones were read by immunoSEQ multiplex PCR, and TCRdb kept only the in-frame ones, dropping some. The V and J calls and clone size are taken from that table; D and trimming were inferred from the DNA. The repertoire has approximately 80,000 clones, roughly 78% of them found once; the top ten carry about 10%. CDR3 length: 12 residues. Per the germline V gene, CDR1 is LNHNV and CDR2 is YYDKDF (reference sequence). Trimming took 6 bases from V and 5 from J; bases not matched to a gene: 0. The chain is built from TRBV15 and TRBJ2-2; TRBD2 aligns across 7 bases. This TCR came from a man in his sixties with acute or convalescent COVID-19. Input material: peripheral blood. The CDR3 DNA reads as TGTGCCACCAGACTAGCGACCGGGGAGCTGTTTTTT. Translation: CATRLATGELFF. Combining the CDR3 with reference TRBV15 and TRBJ2-2 gives the whole variable domain DAMVIQNPRYQVTQFGKPVTLSCSQTLNHNVMYWYQQKSSQAPKLLFHYYDKDFNNEADTPDNFQSRRPNTSFCFLDIRSPGLGDTAMYLCATRLATGELFFGEGSRLTVL.